This record looks at one T cell receptor beta chain sequence and its context. Its antigen is as yet unknown. CDR1 is DFQATT and CDR2 is SNEGSKA in the germline V gene (reference sequence). The ends lost 0 bases at V and 7 bases at J; junction bases unmatched: 10. The CDR3 length is 15 residues. The sample originates from a study of early T cells in non-severe SARS-CoV-2 infection. In the study overall: Sequenced bulk RNA came from whole blood that was unsorted, and chains were unpaired.

General study results and limits: Matching against VDJdb likely underestimated virus-specific expansions, favoring anti-spike CD8.

The TCR library protocol was used to attach unique molecular identifiers. These identifiers were attached to individual cDNA molecules. TCRdb re-called the 5' RACE reads through MiXCR, storing one row per CDR3 protein. The data show tens of thousands of distinct CDR3 sequences, with around 5.2% seen just once and approximately 3.5% held by the top ten. The sample was whole blood. This rearrangement joins TRBV20-1 to TRBJ2-7; 9 bases map to TRBD2. The receptor comes from an adult who was a healthcare worker with PCR-confirmed SARS-CoV-2 infection or an uninfected control (not recorded which). The CDR3 region is CSARDTSGPRGEQYF. The CDR3, as DNA: TGCAGTGCTAGAGATACTAGCGGGCCACGGGGGGAGCAGTACTTC.